One sample yielded the 6 T cell receptor beta chains listed below, sequenced in a study of shared clonotypes between healthy human individuals. This table comes from immunoSEQ multiplex PCR, and its TCRdb copy is limited to in-frame clones, with some not included. Of over 2 million clones listed, 85% to 95% were seen once; the top ten hold 0.1% to 0.15%. The source material was naive CD4+ T cells sorted from blood. This sample's subset: CD45RA+ positively selected. All receptors come from a man younger than 35 in good health.

The rearrangement links TRBV6-6 to TRBJ1-2, with TRBD1 matching over 9 bases. Germline CDR1 reads MNHNY; CDR2 reads SVGAGI (reference sequence). The CDR3 is 15 residues long. The V segment lost 8 bases and the J segment 5 bases; nucleotides outside the gene matches: 12. Here the CDR3 reads CASLGGGTGIYGYTF. DNA of the CDR3: TGTGCCAGCCTCGGTGGCGGGACAGGGATATATGGCTACACCTTC.

J is TRBJ2-1 and V is TRBV30, with D maybe TRBD2 (7 bases). V was trimmed by 3 bases and J by 13 bases, leaving 13 bases between them. CDR1 is GTSNPN, CDR2 SVGIG, per germline (reference sequence). CDR3 length: 11 residues. The CDR3 sequence: CAWSSGGLQFF. Here the CDR3 DNA reads TGTGCCTGGAGCTCGGGGGGCCTTCAGTTCTTC.

The J gene is TRBJ1-6, the V gene TRBV30; maybe TRBD1 (5 bases). V lost 2 bases, J lost 9 bases, and 14 bases lay in between. The CDR3 consists of 14 residues. Germline assignment: CDR1 GTSNPN and CDR2 SVGIG (reference sequence). The CDR3 region has the DNA TGTGCCTGGAGTATGCAGGGTGTTAGTTCACCCCTCCACTTT. Translated, it gives CAWSMQGVSSPLHF.

This chain's CDR3 is CASSFGGSGNTIYF. In nucleotides, the CDR3 is TGTGCCAGCAGCTTCGGGGGCTCTGGAAACACCATATATTTT. V usage is TRBV7-8 and J usage is TRBJ1-3; tentative D call: TRBD1 (5 bases). Per germline, CDR1 SGHVS and CDR2 FQNEAQ. V was cut by 3 bases and J by 0 bases, with 6 bases left in between. The CDR3 has 14 residues.

The V and J genes are TRBV28 and TRBJ1-1; 9 nucleotides agree with TRBD1. V dropped 7 bases and J dropped 1; count of bases not matched to a gene: 13. Per germline, CDR1 MDHEN and CDR2 SYDVKM. This CDR3 comprises 17 residues. CDR3 loop: CASNLPGQGLWNTEAFF. CDR3 nucleotides: TGTGCCAGCAATCTCCCGGGACAGGGCTTGTGGAACACTGAAGCTTTCTTT.

The genes are TRBV30 and TRBJ2-3; no clear D. The length of the CDR3 is 13 residues. Germline CDR1 is GTSNPN and CDR2 is SVGIG (reference sequence). Deletions cut 3 bases from V and 0 bases from J, with 7 bases between. Written as DNA, the CDR3 is TGTGCCTGGAGGCCAGAGAGCACAGATACGCAGTATTTT. This gives the protein CAWRPESTDTQYF. The whole variable domain, filled in from reference TRBV30 and TRBJ2-3, reads SQTIHQWPATLVQPVGSPLSLECTVEGTSNPNLYWYRQAAGRGLQLLFYSVGIGQISSEVPQNLSASRPQDRQFILSSKKLLLSDSGFYLCAWRPESTDTQYFGPGTRLTVL.